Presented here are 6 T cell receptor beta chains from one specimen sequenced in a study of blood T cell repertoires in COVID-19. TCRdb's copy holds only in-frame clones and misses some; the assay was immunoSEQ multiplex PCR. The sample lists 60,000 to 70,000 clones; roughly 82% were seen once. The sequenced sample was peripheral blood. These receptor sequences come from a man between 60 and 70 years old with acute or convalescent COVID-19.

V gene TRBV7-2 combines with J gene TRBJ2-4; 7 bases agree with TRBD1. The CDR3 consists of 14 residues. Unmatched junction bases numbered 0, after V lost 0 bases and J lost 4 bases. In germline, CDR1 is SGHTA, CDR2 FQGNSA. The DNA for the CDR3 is TGTGCCAGCAGCTTAGCACAGGGGAAAAACATTCAGTACTTC. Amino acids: CASSLAQGKNIQYF.

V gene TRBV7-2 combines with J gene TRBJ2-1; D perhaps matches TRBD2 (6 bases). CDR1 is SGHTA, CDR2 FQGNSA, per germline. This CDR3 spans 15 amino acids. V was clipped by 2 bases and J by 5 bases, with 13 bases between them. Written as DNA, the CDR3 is TGTGCCAGCAGCTTATTGTCTAGCGAGAACAATGAGCAGTTCTTC. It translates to CASSLLSSENNEQFF. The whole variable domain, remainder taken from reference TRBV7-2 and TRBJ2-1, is GAGVSQSPSNKVTEKGKDVELRCDPISGHTALYWYRQSLGQGLEFLIYFQGNSAPDKSGLPSDRFSAERTGGSVSTLTIQRTQQEDSAVYLCASSLLSSENNEQFFGPGTRLTVL.

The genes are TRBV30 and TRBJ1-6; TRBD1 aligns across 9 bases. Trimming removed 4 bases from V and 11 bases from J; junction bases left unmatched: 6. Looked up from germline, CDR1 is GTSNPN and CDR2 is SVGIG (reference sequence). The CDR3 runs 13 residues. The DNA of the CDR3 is TGTGCCTGGATGGGACAGGGAGCGACACCCCTCCACTTT. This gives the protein CAWMGQGATPLHF.

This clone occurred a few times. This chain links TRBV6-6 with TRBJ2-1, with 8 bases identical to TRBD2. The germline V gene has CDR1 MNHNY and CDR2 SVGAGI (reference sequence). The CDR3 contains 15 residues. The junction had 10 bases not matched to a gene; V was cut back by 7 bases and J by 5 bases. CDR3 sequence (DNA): TGTGCCAGCACCTCCAGGAGCGGGGGAAACAATGAGCAGTTCTTC. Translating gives CASTSRSGGNNEQFF.

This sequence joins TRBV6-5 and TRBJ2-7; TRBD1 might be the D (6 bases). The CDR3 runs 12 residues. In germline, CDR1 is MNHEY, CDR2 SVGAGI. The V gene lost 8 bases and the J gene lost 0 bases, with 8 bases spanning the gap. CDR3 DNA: TGTGCCAGCCGGACAGTCTCCTACGAGCAGTACTTC. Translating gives CASRTVSYEQYF.

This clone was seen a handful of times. The CDR3 sequence is CATKGLAGGIEQYF. CDR3 nucleotides: TGTGCCACCAAGGGTCTAGCGGGGGGGATCGAGCAGTACTTC. J is TRBJ2-7 and V is TRBV2, with 12 nucleotides matching TRBD2. V trimming: 10 bases; J trimming: 6 bases; junction bases outside the gene matches: 10. The CDR3 covers 14 residues. Germline CDR1 reads SNHLY; CDR2 reads FYNNEI.